The 8 T cell receptor beta chains presented below share a single source sample, sequenced in a study of quantifying T cell responses using KT2 cells. Study at large: TCR alpha and beta constant-region primers primed reverse transcription of RNA.

A single-stranded UMI oligo with SP2 sequence was ligated to cDNA 3' ends. The first PCR ran approximately 4 cycles with an equimolar RC1.1 and RC1.2 beta primer mix. TCRdb re-derived calls from the UMI-ligation and nested PCR reads in MiXCR, one entry per CDR3 protein. The sample has tens of thousands of distinct CDR3 sequences, 7.3% seen once. The sample taken for sequencing was PBMCs spiked with cells of the T cell clone KT2. Receptor source: a human donor.

This clonotype was recorded a few times. The chain is built from TRBV5-4 and TRBJ2-3; D not certain. The germline V gene has CDR1 SGHNT and CDR2 YYREEE (reference sequence). The CDR3 has 13 residues. V was cut by 4 bases and J by 4 bases, with 10 bases left in between. This CDR3 reads CASSPAAPDTQYF. The CDR3 DNA follows: TGTGCCAGCAGCCCGGCAGCCCCAGATACGCAGTATTTT.

About this clonotype itself: A much larger clone lies a single base off, so this may be a read error. The rearrangement uses TRBV7-9 and TRBJ1-2, with D unclear. The CDR3 consists of 10 residues. CDR1 and CDR2 from the germline V gene are SEHNR and FQNEAQ (reference sequence). For the CDR3, the DNA is TGTGCCAGCAGCCGCTATGGCTACAACTTC. This translates into CASSRYGYNF. Supplemented by reference TRBV7-9 and TRBJ1-2, the full variable domain reads DTGVSQNPRHKITKRGQNVTFRCDPISEHNRLYWYRQTLGQGPEFLTYFQNEAQLEKSRLLSDRFSAERPKGSFSTLEIQRTEQGDSAMYLCASSRYGYNFGSGTRLTVV.

This clonotype was recorded many times. This chain joins TRBV6-1 and TRBJ1-2; D might be TRBD1 (5 bases). Per the germline V gene, CDR1 is MNHNS and CDR2 is SASEGT. This CDR3 contains 14 residues. The ends were cut back, 3 bases at V and 0 bases at J, with 8 bases in the middle. The DNA of the CDR3 is TGTGCCAGCAGTGAGACAGAACCTAACTATGGCTACACCTTC. This codes for CASSETEPNYGYTF.

This chain connects TRBV2 to TRBJ2-1; the match to TRBD1 covers 12 bases. The trim removed 11 bases at V and 15 bases at J, leaving 11 bases unmatched. From germline, CDR1 is SNHLY and CDR2 FYNNEI. The CDR3 length is 12 residues. CDR3 residues: CAGAGTGGVLFF. The CDR3 DNA is TGTGCCGGGGCCGGGACAGGGGGCGTCCTGTTCTTC.

The chain employs TRBV20-1 and TRBJ2-7; a weak D match, TRBD2 (7 bases). V was shortened by 2 bases and J by 3 bases, with 14 bases between the two germline ends. This CDR3 is built from 14 residues. CDR1 and CDR2 (germline): DFQATT, SNEGSKA (reference sequence). CDR3 sequence: CSARTGGQYYEQYF. The CDR3 coding sequence is TGCAGTGCTAGAACCGGGGGGCAATACTACGAGCAGTACTTC.

This clonotype was seen many times. The CDR3 spells CATSDGRAYEQYF. CDR3 in DNA: TGTGCCACCAGTGATGGAAGAGCCTACGAGCAGTACTTC. This chain connects TRBV24-1 to TRBJ2-7; D ambiguous. V lost 3 bases and J 2 bases, leaving 7 bases between the germline ends. The CDR3 has 13 amino acids. The germline V gene has CDR1 KGHDR and CDR2 SFDVKD.

This clonotype was recorded only once. The chain recombines TRBV30 with TRBJ2-7, with D perhaps being TRBD1 or TRBD2 (6 bases each). CDR1 GTSNPN and CDR2 SVGIG come from the germline V gene (reference sequence). The CDR3 covers 16 residues. V lost 0 bases, J lost 0 bases, and 15 bases lay in between. CDR3 loop: CAWSVGGSYRSYEQYF. The CDR3 coding sequence is TGTGCCTGGAGTGTAGGGGGGAGTTATCGCTCCTACGAGCAGTACTTC.

The sample holds a few counts of this clonotype. This rearrangement joins TRBV20-1 to TRBJ2-1, with unresolved D. The CDR3 is 13 residues long. V was pared by 5 bases and J by 6 bases, with 14 bases between. The germline V gene encodes CDR1 DFQATT and CDR2 SNEGSKA (reference sequence). CDR3 bases: TGCAGTGCTGGTCACCGGGCCCCCAATGAGCAGTTCTTC. This codes for CSAGHRAPNEQFF.